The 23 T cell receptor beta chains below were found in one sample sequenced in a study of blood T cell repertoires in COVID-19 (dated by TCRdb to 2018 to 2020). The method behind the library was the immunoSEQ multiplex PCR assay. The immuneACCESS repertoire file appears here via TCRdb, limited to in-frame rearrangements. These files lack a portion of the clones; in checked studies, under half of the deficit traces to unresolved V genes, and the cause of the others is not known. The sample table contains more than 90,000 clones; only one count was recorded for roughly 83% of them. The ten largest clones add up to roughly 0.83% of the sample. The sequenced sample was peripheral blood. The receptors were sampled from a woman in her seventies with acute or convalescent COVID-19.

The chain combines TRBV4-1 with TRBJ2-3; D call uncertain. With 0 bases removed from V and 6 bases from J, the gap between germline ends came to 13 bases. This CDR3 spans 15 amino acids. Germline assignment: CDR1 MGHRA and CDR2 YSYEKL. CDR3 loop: CASSQDHQVEDTQYF. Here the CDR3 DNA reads TGCGCCAGCAGCCAAGATCACCAGGTAGAGGATACGCAGTATTTT.

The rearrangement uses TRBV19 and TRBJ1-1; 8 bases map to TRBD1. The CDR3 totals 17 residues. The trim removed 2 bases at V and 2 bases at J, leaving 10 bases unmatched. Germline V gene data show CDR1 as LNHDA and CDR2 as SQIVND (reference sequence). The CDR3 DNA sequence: TGTGCCAGTAGTATAACAGGGGGATCGACGATTAACACTGAAGCTTTCTTT. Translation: CASSITGGSTINTEAFF. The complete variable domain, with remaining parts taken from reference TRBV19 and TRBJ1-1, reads DGGITQSPKYLFRKEGQNVTLSCEQNLNHDAMYWYRQDPGQGLRLIYYSQIVNDFQKGDIAEGYSVSREKKESFPLTVTSAQKNPTAFYLCASSITGGSTINTEAFFGQGTRLTVV.

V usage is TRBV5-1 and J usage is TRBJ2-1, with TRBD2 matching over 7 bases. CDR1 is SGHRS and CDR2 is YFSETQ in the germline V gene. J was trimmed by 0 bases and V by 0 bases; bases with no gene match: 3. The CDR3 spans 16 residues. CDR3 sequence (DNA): TGCGCCAGCAGCTTGGATGGACTAGACTCCTACAATGAGCAGTTCTTC. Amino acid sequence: CASSLDGLDSYNEQFF.

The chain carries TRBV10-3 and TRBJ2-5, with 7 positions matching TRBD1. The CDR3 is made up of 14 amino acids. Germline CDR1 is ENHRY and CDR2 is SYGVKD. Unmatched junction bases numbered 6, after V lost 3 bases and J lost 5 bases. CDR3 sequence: CAISERGGKETQYF. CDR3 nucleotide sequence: TGTGCCATCAGTGAAAGAGGGGGCAAGGAGACCCAGTACTTC.

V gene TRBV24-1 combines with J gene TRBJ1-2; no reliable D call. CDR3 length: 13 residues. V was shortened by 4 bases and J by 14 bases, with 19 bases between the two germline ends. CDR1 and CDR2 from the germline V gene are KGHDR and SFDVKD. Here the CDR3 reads CATSEPPVTVGTF. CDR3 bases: TGTGCCACCAGTGAGCCCCCCGTGACCGTCGGGACCTTC.

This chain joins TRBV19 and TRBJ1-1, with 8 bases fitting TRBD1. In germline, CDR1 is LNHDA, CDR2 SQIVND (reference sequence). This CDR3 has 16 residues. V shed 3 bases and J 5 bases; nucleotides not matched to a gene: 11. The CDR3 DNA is TGTGCCAGTAGTATTGGGGCAGGGGGCGTCAGAACTGAAGCTTTCTTT. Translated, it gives CASSIGAGGVRTEAFF.

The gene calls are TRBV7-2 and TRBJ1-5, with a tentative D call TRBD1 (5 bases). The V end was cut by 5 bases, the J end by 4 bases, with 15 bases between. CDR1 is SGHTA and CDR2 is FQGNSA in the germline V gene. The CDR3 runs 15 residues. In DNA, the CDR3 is TGTGCCAGCAGCCTAGGTGGGGGGTATAATCAGCCCCAGCATTTT. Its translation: CASSLGGGYNQPQHF.

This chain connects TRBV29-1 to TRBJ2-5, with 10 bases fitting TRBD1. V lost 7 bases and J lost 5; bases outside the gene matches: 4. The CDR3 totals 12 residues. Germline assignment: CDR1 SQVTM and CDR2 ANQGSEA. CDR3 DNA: TGCAGCGCCGACAGGGGGCAGGAGACCCAGTACTTC. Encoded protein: CSADRGQETQYF.

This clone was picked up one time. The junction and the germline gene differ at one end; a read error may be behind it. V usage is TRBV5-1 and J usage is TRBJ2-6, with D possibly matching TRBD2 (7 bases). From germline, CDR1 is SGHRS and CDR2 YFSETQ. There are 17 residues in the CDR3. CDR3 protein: CASSPTGGGRGDNVLTF. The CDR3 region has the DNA TGCGCCAGCAGCCCCACCGGCGGGGGAAGGGGGGACAACGTCCTGACTTTC.

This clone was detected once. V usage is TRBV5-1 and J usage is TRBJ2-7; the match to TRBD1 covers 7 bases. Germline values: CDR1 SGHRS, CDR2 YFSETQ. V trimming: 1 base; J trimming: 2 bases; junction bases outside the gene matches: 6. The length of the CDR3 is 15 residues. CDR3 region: CASSLFGTAAYEQYF. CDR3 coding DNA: TGCGCCAGCAGCTTGTTCGGGACAGCTGCCTACGAGCAGTACTTC.

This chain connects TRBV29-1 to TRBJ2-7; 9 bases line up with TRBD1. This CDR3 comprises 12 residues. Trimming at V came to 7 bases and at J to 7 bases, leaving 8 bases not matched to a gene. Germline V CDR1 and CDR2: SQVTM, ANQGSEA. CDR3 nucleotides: TGCAGCGGAGGACAGGGGACGGGGGAGCAGTACTTC. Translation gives CSGGQGTGEQYF.

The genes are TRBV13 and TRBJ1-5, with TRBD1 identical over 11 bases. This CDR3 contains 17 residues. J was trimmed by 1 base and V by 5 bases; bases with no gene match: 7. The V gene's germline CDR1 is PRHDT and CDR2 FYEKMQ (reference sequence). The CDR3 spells CASSAGTGGNSNQPQHF. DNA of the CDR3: TGTGCCAGCAGCGCCGGGACAGGGGGAAACAGCAATCAGCCCCAGCATTTT. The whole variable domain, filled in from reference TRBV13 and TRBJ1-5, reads AAGVIQSPRHLIKEKRETATLKCYPIPRHDTVYWYQQGPGQDPQFLISFYEKMQSDKGSIPDRFSAQQFSDYHSELNMSSLELGDSALYFCASSAGTGGNSNQPQHFGDGTRLSIL.

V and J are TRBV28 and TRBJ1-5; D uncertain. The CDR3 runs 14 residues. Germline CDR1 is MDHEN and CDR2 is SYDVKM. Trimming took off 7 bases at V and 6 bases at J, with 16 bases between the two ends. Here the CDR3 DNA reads TGTGCCAGCACCCCCCCCCTCTGGGCTCAGCCCCAGCATTTT. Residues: CASTPPLWAQPQHF.

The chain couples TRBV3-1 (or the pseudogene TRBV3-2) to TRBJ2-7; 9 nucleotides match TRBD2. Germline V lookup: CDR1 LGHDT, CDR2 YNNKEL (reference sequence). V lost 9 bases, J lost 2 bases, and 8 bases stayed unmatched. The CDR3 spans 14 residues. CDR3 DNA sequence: TGTGCCAGTAGGGCGGGGGGGAAGCCCTACGAGCAGTACTTC. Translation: CASRAGGKPYEQYF.

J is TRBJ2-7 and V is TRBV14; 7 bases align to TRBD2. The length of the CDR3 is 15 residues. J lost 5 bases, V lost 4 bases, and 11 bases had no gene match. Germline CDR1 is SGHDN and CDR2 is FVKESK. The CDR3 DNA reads TGTGCCAGCAGCCGTCGGGCGGGAGTCCTCAACGAGCAGTACTTC. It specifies CASSRRAGVLNEQYF.

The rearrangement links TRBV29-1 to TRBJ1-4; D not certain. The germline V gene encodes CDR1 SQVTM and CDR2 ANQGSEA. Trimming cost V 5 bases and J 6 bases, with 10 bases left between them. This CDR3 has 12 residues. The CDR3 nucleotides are TGCAGCGTTTATTCCATAGATGAAAAACTGTTTTTT. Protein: CSVYSIDEKLFF.

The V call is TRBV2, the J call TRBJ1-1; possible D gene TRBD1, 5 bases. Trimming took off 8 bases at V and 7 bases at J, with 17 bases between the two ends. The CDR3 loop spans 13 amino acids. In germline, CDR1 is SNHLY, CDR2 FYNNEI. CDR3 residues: CASSQGYGIEAFF. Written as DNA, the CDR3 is TGTGCCAGCTCCCAGGGCTACGGAATTGAAGCTTTCTTT.

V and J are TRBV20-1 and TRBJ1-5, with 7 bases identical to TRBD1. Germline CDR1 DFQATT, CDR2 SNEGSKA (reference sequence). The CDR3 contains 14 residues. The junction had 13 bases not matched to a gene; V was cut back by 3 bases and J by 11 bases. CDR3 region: CSASPGQTDMAQHF. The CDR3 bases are TGCAGTGCTAGTCCGGGACAGACCGATATGGCCCAGCATTTT.

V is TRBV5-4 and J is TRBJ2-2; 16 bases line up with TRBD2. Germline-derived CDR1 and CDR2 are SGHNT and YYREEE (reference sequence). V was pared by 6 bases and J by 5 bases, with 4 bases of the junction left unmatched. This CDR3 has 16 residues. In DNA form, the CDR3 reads TGTGCCAGCACTTCGGGACTAGCGGGGGGGACCGGGGAGCTGTTTTTT. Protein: CASTSGLAGGTGELFF.

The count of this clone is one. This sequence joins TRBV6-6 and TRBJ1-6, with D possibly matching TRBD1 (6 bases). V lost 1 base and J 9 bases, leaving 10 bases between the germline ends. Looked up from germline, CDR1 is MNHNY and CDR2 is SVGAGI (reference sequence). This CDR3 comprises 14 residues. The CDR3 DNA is TGTGCCAGCAGTTACTACGGGGGGCGTTCACCCCTCCACTTT. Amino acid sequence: CASSYYGGRSPLHF.

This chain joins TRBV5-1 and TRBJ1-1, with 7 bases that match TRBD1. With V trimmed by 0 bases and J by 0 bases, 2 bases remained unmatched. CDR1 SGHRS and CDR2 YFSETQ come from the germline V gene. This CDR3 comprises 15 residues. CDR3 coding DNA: TGCGCCAGCAGCTTGGGACAGGGCTTGAACACTGAAGCTTTCTTT. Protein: CASSLGQGLNTEAFF. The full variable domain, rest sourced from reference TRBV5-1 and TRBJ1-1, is KAGVTQTPRYLIKTRGQQVTLSCSPISGHRSVSWYQQTPGQGLQFLFEYFSETQRNKGNFPGRFSGRQFSNSRSEMNVSTLELGDSALYLCASSLGQGLNTEAFFGQGTRLTVV.

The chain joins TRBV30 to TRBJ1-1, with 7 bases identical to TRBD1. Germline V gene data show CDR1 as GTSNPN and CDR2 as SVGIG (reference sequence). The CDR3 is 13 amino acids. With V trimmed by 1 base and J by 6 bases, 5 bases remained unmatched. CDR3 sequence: CAWSGQGFAEAFF. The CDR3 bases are TGTGCCTGGAGTGGACAGGGTTTCGCTGAAGCTTTCTTT.

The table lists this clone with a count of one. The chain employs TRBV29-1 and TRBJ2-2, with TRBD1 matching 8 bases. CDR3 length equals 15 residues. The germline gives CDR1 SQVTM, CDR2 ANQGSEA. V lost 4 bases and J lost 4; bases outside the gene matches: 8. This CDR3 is CSVAPTGVTTGELFF. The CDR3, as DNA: TGCAGCGTTGCTCCGACAGGGGTAACCACCGGGGAGCTGTTTTTT.